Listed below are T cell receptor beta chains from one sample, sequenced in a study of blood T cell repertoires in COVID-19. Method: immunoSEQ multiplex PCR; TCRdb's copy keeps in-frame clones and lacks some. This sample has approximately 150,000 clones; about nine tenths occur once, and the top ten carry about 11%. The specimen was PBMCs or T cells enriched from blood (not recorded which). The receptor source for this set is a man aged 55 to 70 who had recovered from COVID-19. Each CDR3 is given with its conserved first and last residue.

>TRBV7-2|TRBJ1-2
CASSPRAGNYGYTF
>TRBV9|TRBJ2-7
CASSPGTGLIDEQYF
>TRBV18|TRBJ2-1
CASSISRSYNEQFF
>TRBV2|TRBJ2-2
CASSALDSNTGELFF
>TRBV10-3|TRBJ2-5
CAIGISGQETQYF
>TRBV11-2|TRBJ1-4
CASSLLIGTNEKLFF
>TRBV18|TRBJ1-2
CASSPRGELYTF
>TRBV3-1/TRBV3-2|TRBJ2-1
CASSLTGPYNEQFF
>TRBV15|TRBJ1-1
CATSRDLSGPEAFF
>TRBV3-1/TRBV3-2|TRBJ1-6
CASSQDRGQGNSPLHF
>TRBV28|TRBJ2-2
CASSDSGLLLTGELFF
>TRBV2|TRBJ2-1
CASSDPAGAHYNEQFF
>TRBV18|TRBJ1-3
CASSPNQGGSGNTIYF
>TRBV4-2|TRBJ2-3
CASSQVLAGGSTDTQYF
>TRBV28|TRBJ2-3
CASSLRAGVRQYF
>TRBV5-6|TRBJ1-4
CASSLRDSRAREKLFF
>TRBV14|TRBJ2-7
CASSQVWGLSEQYF
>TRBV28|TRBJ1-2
CASSPNYGYTF
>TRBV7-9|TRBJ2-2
CASSNMLFF
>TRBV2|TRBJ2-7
CASKVTGEGEQYF
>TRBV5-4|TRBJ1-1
CASSMTGNTEAFF
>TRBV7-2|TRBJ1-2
CASSLESFGRGYGYTF
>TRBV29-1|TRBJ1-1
CSVVSKTEAFF
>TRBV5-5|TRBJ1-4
CASSLSRLWEKLFF
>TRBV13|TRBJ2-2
CASGLLASGPTGELFF
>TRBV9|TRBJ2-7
CASSVGLSGGSYEQYF
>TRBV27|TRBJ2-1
CASSSTPTSGRGNEQFF